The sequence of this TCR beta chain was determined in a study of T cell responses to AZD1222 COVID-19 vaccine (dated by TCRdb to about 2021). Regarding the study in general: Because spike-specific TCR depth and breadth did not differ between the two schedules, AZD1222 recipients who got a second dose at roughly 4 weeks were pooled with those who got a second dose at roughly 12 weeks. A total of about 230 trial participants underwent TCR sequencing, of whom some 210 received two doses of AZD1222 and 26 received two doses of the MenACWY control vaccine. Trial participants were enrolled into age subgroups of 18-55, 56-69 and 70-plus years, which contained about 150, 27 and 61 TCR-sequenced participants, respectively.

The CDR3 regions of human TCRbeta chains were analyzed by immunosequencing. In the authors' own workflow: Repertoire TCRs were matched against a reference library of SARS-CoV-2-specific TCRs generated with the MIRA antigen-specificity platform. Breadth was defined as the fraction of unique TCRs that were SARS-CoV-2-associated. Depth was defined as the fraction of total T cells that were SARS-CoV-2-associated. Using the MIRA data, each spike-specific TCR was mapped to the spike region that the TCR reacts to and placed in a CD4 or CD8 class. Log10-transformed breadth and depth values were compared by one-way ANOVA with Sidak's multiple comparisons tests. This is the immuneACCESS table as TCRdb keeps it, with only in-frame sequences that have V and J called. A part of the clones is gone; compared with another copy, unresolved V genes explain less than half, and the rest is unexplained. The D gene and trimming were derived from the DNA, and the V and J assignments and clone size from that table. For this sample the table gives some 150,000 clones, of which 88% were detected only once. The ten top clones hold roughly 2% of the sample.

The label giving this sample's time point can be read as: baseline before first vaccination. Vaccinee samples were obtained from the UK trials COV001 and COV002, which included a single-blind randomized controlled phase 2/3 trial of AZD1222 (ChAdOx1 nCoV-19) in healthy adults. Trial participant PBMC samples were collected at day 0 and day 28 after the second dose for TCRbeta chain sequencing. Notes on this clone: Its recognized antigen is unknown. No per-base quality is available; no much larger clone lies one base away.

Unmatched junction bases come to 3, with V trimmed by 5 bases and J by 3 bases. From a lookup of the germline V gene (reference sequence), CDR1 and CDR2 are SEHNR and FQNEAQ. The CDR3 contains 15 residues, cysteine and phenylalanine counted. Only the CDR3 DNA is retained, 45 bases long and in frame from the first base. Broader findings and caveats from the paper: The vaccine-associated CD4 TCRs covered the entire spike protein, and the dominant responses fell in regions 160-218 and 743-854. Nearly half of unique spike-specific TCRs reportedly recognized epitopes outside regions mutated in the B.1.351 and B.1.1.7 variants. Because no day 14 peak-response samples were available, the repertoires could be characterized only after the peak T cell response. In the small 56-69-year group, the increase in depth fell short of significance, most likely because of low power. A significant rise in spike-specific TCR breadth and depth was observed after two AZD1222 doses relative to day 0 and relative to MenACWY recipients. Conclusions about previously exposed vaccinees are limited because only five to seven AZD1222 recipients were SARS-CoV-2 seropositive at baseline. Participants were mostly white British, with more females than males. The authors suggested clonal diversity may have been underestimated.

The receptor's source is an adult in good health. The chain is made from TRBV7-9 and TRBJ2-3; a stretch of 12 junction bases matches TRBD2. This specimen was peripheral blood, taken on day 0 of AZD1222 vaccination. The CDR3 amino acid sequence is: CASSPTSGRTDTQYF. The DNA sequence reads TGTGCCAGCAGCCCCACTAGCGGGAGGACAGATACGCAGTATTTT. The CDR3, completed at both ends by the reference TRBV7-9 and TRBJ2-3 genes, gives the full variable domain DTGVSQNPRHKITKRGQNVTFRCDPISEHNRLYWYRQTLGQGPEFLTYFQNEAQLEKSRLLSDRFSAERPKGSFSTLEIQRTEQGDSAMYLCASSPTSGRTDTQYFGPGTRLTVL.